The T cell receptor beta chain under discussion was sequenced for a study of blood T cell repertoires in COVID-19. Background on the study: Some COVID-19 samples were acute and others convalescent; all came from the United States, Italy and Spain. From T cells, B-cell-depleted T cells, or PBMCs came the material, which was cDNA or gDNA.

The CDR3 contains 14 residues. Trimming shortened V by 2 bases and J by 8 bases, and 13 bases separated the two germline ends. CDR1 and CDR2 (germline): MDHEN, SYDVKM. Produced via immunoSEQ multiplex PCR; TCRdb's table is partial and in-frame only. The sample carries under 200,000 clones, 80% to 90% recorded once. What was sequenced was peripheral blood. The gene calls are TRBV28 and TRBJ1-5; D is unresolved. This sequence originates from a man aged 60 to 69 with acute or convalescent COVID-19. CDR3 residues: CASSLAGKLKPQHF. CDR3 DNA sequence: TGTGCCAGCAGTTTAGCCGGGAAGTTAAAGCCCCAGCATTTT.